This T cell receptor (beta chain) was identified in a study of shared clonotypes between healthy human individuals. In the study overall: Each donor's CD8 memory used one plate, CD8 naive two, each CD4 subset three.

Broader study findings: Clonotype sharing among donors, it was expected, would be affected by sequencing depth.

Assay used: immunoSEQ multiplex PCR; TCRdb lists only in-frame clones, some missing. The top ten clones hold more than 1.5% of a sample with around 2.1 million clones, about 93% of them seen once. The naive CD8 population came from CD45RO-negative cells selected for CCR7, without terminally differentiated effector memory CD45RA+ cells. Adults of Caucasian background living in Nashville, Tennessee made up all donors. As for this clone: Its matching antigen is unknown.

The sequencing sample was made of naive CD8+ T cells from PBMCs. This receptor was obtained from a man between 18 and 29 years old in good health. Some clones in this sample may be carry-over from other donors' samples.

CDR3 nucleotides: TGTGCCCTCCGGGACAGGGGGATCGAGCAGTACTTC. Translated: CALRDRGIEQYF. This chain joins TRBV10-3 and TRBJ2-5; TRBD1 aligns across 11 bases. The J call is uncertain, as TRBJ2-7 better fits the DNA end. Germline V gives CDR1 ENHRY, CDR2 SYGVKD. This CDR3 comprises 12 residues.